These T cell receptor beta chains were read from a single sample in a study of T cells in localized non-small cell lung cancer. TCRdb's table, derived via immunoSEQ multiplex PCR, lists solely in-frame clones and lacks some. Altogether approximately 20,000 clones are present, roughly 83% being singletons, with the ten largest covering about 2.6%. Sequenced material: peripheral blood, taken before any cancer treatment. Receptors originate from a man aged 35 to 69 with stage I lung adenocarcinoma. The CDR3 runs from the conserved cysteine through the conserved F or W. D genes are given only for firm matches. The size of a clone is reported for some rows only, either as once, few or many, or as a class for expanded clones.

cdr3_nt: TGTGCCAGCAGCGTAGAACCCCGACAGGGTGGCTACACCTTC; cdr3_aa: CASSVEPRQGGYTF; j_call: TRBJ1-2; cdr3_length: 14; v_call: TRBV9; clone_size: NA; d_call: TRBD1
cdr3_nt: TGCGCCAGCAGCCCCTACGCCCCGGGGGGCTCGAACTATGGCTACACCTTC; cdr3_aa: CASSPYAPGGSNYGYTF; j_call: TRBJ1-2; cdr3_length: 17; v_call: TRBV4-1; clone_size: NA; d_call: NA
cdr3_nt: TGTGCCAGCAGCTTAGCGCTTAGAGTGGAGACCCAGTACTTC; cdr3_aa: CASSLALRVETQYF; j_call: TRBJ2-5; cdr3_length: 14; v_call: TRBV7-2; clone_size: NA; d_call: NA
cdr3_nt: TGTGCCAGCAGCTTAGGGTCACGTCCCACCTACGAGCAGTACTTC; cdr3_aa: CASSLGSRPTYEQYF; j_call: TRBJ2-7; cdr3_length: 15; v_call: TRBV7-9; clone_size: NA; d_call: NA
cdr3_nt: TGTGCCAGCAGCCAAGAGACAGGGGAGACCCAGTACTTC; cdr3_aa: CASSQETGETQYF; j_call: TRBJ2-5; cdr3_length: 13; v_call: TRBV5-4; clone_size: NA; d_call: TRBD1
cdr3_nt: TGTGCCAGCAGTCCACAAAACGACAGGGGCCACGAGCAGTACTTC; cdr3_aa: CASSPQNDRGHEQYF; j_call: TRBJ2-7; cdr3_length: 15; v_call: TRBV6-5; clone_size: NA; d_call: TRBD1
cdr3_nt: TGTGCCAGCAGCTTAGTAACCCCAGGGGACACTGAAGCTTTCTTT; cdr3_aa: CASSLVTPGDTEAFF; j_call: TRBJ1-1; cdr3_length: 15; v_call: TRBV7-2; clone_size: NA; d_call: NA
cdr3_nt: TGCGCCAGCAGCCAGGGACTACCCTCCTACGAGCAGTACTTC; cdr3_aa: CASSQGLPSYEQYF; j_call: TRBJ2-7; cdr3_length: 14; v_call: TRBV4-3; clone_size: NA; d_call: TRBD2
cdr3_nt: TGTGCCAGCAGCCTCGGGACTCGAGAGCTGTTTTTT; cdr3_aa: CASSLGTRELFF; j_call: TRBJ2-2; cdr3_length: 12; v_call: TRBV5-6; clone_size: NA; d_call: NA
cdr3_nt: TGCGCCAGCAGCTTGGCGGGGGGCTTTGAGCAGTTCTTC; cdr3_aa: CASSLAGGFEQFF; j_call: TRBJ2-1; cdr3_length: 13; v_call: TRBV5-1; clone_size: NA; d_call: NA
cdr3_nt: TGTGCCATCAGTGGGTCGAGAGATACGCAGTATTTT; cdr3_aa: CAISGSRDTQYF; j_call: TRBJ2-3; cdr3_length: 12; v_call: TRBV10-3; clone_size: NA; d_call: NA
cdr3_nt: TGCGCCAGCAGCTTGGAGGTGGAGACCCAGTACTTC; cdr3_aa: CASSLEVETQYF; j_call: TRBJ2-5; cdr3_length: 12; v_call: TRBV5-1; clone_size: once; d_call: NA
cdr3_nt: TGCGCCAGCTCCAGCGGGGTGGCCACACAAGAGACCCAGTACTTC; cdr3_aa: CASSSGVATQETQYF; j_call: TRBJ2-5; cdr3_length: 15; v_call: TRBV5-1; clone_size: few; d_call: TRBD2
cdr3_nt: TGTGCCAGCAGCTTAGTGGGCACAGATACGCAGTATTTT; cdr3_aa: CASSLVGTDTQYF; j_call: TRBJ2-3; cdr3_length: 13; v_call: TRBV13; clone_size: NA; d_call: NA
cdr3_nt: TGTGCCAGCAGCTCAGGGGTGGATCTCCTGCCCGGGGAGCTGTTTTTT; cdr3_aa: CASSSGVDLLPGELFF; j_call: TRBJ2-2; cdr3_length: 16; v_call: TRBV9; clone_size: once; d_call: NA
cdr3_nt: TGTGCCAGCAGCTTAGCCGGACGGATGAGCTATAATTCACCCCTCCACTTT; cdr3_aa: CASSLAGRMSYNSPLHF; j_call: TRBJ1-6; cdr3_length: 17; v_call: TRBV7-2; clone_size: NA; d_call: NA
cdr3_nt: TGCGCCAGCAGCGTTTTACAGGGGACGCCTCAGTTCTTC; cdr3_aa: CASSVLQGTPQFF; j_call: TRBJ2-1; cdr3_length: 13; v_call: TRBV5-1; clone_size: NA; d_call: TRBD1
cdr3_nt: TGTGCCAGTCTAGAAGTTTCGTCCACGATCTCCGAGCAGTACTTC; cdr3_aa: CASLEVSSTISEQYF; j_call: TRBJ2-7; cdr3_length: 15; v_call: TRBV2; clone_size: few; d_call: NA
cdr3_nt: TGTGCCAGTAGTGCCGGCTTCCACAGGGAGGGGGGAAAACTGTTTTTT; cdr3_aa: CASSAGFHREGGKLFF; j_call: TRBJ1-4; cdr3_length: 16; v_call: TRBV19; clone_size: few; d_call: NA
cdr3_nt: TGCGCCAGCAGCTTGGAGTCTCCGGGACTAGGGGGCTCTGAGCAGTTCTTC; cdr3_aa: CASSLESPGLGGSEQFF; j_call: TRBJ2-1; cdr3_length: 17; v_call: TRBV5-1; clone_size: NA; d_call: NA
cdr3_nt: TGCAGCGTCGGTAGCGGGGAGGATGGTCCGCAGTATTTT; cdr3_aa: CSVGSGEDGPQYF; j_call: TRBJ2-3; cdr3_length: 13; v_call: TRBV29-1; clone_size: NA; d_call: TRBD2
cdr3_nt: TGTGCCAGCAGCTTGGGGAGGGCTGATTTGTTTTTT; cdr3_aa: CASSLGRADLFF; j_call: TRBJ1-4; cdr3_length: 12; v_call: TRBV5-6; clone_size: NA; d_call: NA
cdr3_nt: TGTGCCAGCAGTTCGGGACTAGCTGGGAGCCAGTACTTC; cdr3_aa: CASSSGLAGSQYF; j_call: TRBJ2-5; cdr3_length: 13; v_call: TRBV6-5; clone_size: NA; d_call: TRBD2
cdr3_nt: TGTGCCAGTAGTATTGTGCTAGCGGGGAACAATGAGCAGTTCTTC; cdr3_aa: CASSIVLAGNNEQFF; j_call: TRBJ2-1; cdr3_length: 15; v_call: TRBV19; clone_size: NA; d_call: TRBD2
cdr3_nt: TGTGCCAGCAGTCTTACAGGGATCGGAAACACCATATATTTT; cdr3_aa: CASSLTGIGNTIYF; j_call: TRBJ1-3; cdr3_length: 14; v_call: TRBV6-5; clone_size: few; d_call: NA
cdr3_nt: TGTGCCACCAGCCCCCGACAGGGTGCGGATACGCAGTATTTT; cdr3_aa: CATSPRQGADTQYF; j_call: TRBJ2-3; cdr3_length: 14; v_call: TRBV15; clone_size: NA; d_call: TRBD1
cdr3_nt: TGCGCCAGCAGCTTCGGACCGGGACTAGCGAACACCGGGGAGCTGTTTTTT; cdr3_aa: CASSFGPGLANTGELFF; j_call: TRBJ2-2; cdr3_length: 17; v_call: TRBV5-1; clone_size: once; d_call: TRBD2
cdr3_nt: TGTGCCAGCAGCTCGGCAGCGGGAGGGGTAGATACGCAGTATTTT; cdr3_aa: CASSSAAGGVDTQYF; j_call: TRBJ2-3; cdr3_length: 15; v_call: TRBV7-2; clone_size: NA; d_call: TRBD2
cdr3_nt: TGCGCCAGCAGCTTTACCGGTAAGACTGAAGCTTTCTTT; cdr3_aa: CASSFTGKTEAFF; j_call: TRBJ1-1; cdr3_length: 13; v_call: TRBV5-1; clone_size: once; d_call: NA
cdr3_nt: TGTGCCAGCAGCGTAGGGGAGCCAGGACGGGGAAATGAAAAACTGTTTTTT; cdr3_aa: CASSVGEPGRGNEKLFF; j_call: TRBJ1-4; cdr3_length: 17; v_call: TRBV9; clone_size: NA; d_call: NA
cdr3_nt: TGTGCCAGCAGGCCTCAGACACAGATGCGTTCACCCCTCCACTTT; cdr3_aa: CASRPQTQMRSPLHF; j_call: TRBJ1-6; cdr3_length: 15; v_call: TRBV2; clone_size: few; d_call: NA
cdr3_nt: TGTGCCAGCAGCTTAGAGGTCTCCGGGTCCTACAATGAGCAGTTCTTC; cdr3_aa: CASSLEVSGSYNEQFF; j_call: TRBJ2-1; cdr3_length: 16; v_call: TRBV11-1; clone_size: few; d_call: NA
cdr3_nt: TGCGCCAGCAGGGACCCGGGAGCTAACTATGGCTACACCTTC; cdr3_aa: CASRDPGANYGYTF; j_call: TRBJ1-2; cdr3_length: 14; v_call: TRBV5-1; clone_size: NA; d_call: NA
cdr3_nt: TGTGCCAGCAGCCAAGATCGTGGGGAGAACACTGAAGCTTTCTTT; cdr3_aa: CASSQDRGENTEAFF; j_call: TRBJ1-1; cdr3_length: 15; v_call: TRBV4-2; clone_size: NA; d_call: NA
cdr3_nt: TGTGCCAGCAGCTTGGTCGCTAGCGGGAGAGAGACCCAGTACTTC; cdr3_aa: CASSLVASGRETQYF; j_call: TRBJ2-5; cdr3_length: 15; v_call: TRBV5-6; clone_size: NA; d_call: TRBD2
cdr3_nt: TGTGCCAGCAGGGCAAAGGTGGGCGGGGAAGAGACCCAGTACTTC; cdr3_aa: CASRAKVGGEETQYF; j_call: TRBJ2-5; cdr3_length: 15; v_call: TRBV7-9; clone_size: NA; d_call: NA
cdr3_nt: TGCGCCAGCAGTGTTGGGACGGGCTACAATGAGCAGTTCTTC; cdr3_aa: CASSVGTGYNEQFF; j_call: TRBJ2-1; cdr3_length: 14; v_call: TRBV5-1; clone_size: NA; d_call: NA
cdr3_nt: TGTGCCAGCAGCCAAGTGGGCGTCTCTGGAAACACCATATATTTT; cdr3_aa: CASSQVGVSGNTIYF; j_call: TRBJ1-3; cdr3_length: 15; v_call: TRBV14; clone_size: once; d_call: NA
cdr3_nt: TGTGCCAGCAGCTTAGATTACAGGGGGGCGTACGAGCAGTACTTC; cdr3_aa: CASSLDYRGAYEQYF; j_call: TRBJ2-7; cdr3_length: 15; v_call: TRBV7-2; clone_size: once; d_call: TRBD1
cdr3_nt: TGTGCCATAAGGGACAGGGTCACAGATACGCAGTATTTT; cdr3_aa: CAIRDRVTDTQYF; j_call: TRBJ2-3; cdr3_length: 13; v_call: TRBV25-1; clone_size: NA; d_call: TRBD1
cdr3_nt: TGTGCCAGCAGCTTAGCCCTCGGGGCAGAGACCCAGTACTTC; cdr3_aa: CASSLALGAETQYF; j_call: TRBJ2-5; cdr3_length: 14; v_call: TRBV7-2; clone_size: NA; d_call: NA
cdr3_nt: TGCGCCAGCAGCCACCCCGGAGTGGGGGAGACCCAGTACTTC; cdr3_aa: CASSHPGVGETQYF; j_call: TRBJ2-5; cdr3_length: 14; v_call: TRBV4-1; clone_size: once; d_call: NA
cdr3_nt: TGTGCCAGCAGCTTACGGCAGGGTGGAGACACCGGGGAGCTGTTTTTT; cdr3_aa: CASSLRQGGDTGELFF; j_call: TRBJ2-2; cdr3_length: 16; v_call: TRBV7-9; clone_size: NA; d_call: NA
cdr3_nt: TGCGCCAGCAGTGAGGGACAGGGGGCAGGGGAAGCTTTCTTT; cdr3_aa: CASSEGQGAGEAFF; j_call: TRBJ1-1; cdr3_length: 14; v_call: TRBV10-1; clone_size: NA; d_call: TRBD1
cdr3_nt: TGCGCCAGCTACCCGGGACTCCTGAACACTGAAGCTTTCTTT; cdr3_aa: CASYPGLLNTEAFF; j_call: TRBJ1-1; cdr3_length: 14; v_call: TRBV5-1; clone_size: once; d_call: NA
cdr3_nt: TGTGCCACCAGCAGAAATGATCAGCCCCAGCATTTT; cdr3_aa: CATSRNDQPQHF; j_call: TRBJ1-5; cdr3_length: 12; v_call: TRBV15; clone_size: once; d_call: NA
cdr3_nt: TGTGCCAGCAGCGGGTGGGGCCTACAAGAGACCCAGTACTTC; cdr3_aa: CASSGWGLQETQYF; j_call: TRBJ2-5; cdr3_length: 14; v_call: TRBV5-4; clone_size: NA; d_call: NA
cdr3_nt: TGTGCCAGCAGTGCGGCCAGGGGTATCTATGGCTACACCTTC; cdr3_aa: CASSAARGIYGYTF; j_call: TRBJ1-2; cdr3_length: 14; v_call: TRBV6-1; clone_size: NA; d_call: NA
cdr3_nt: TGTGCCATCGGGGGGATAGCCGCAGATACGCAGTATTTT; cdr3_aa: CAIGGIAADTQYF; j_call: TRBJ2-3; cdr3_length: 13; v_call: TRBV10-3; clone_size: NA; d_call: NA
cdr3_nt: TGTGCCAGCAGCTTATCCCCGGGACAGGGTGGTGGAGAGACCCAGTACTTC; cdr3_aa: CASSLSPGQGGGETQYF; j_call: TRBJ2-5; cdr3_length: 17; v_call: TRBV7-8; clone_size: NA; d_call: TRBD1
cdr3_nt: TGTGCCAGTAGTACGAAGGGCATACTTGGCACGATCACTTCCACCGGGGAGCTGTTTTTT; cdr3_aa: CASSTKGILGTITSTGELFF; j_call: TRBJ2-2; cdr3_length: 20; v_call: TRBV19; clone_size: NA; d_call: NA
cdr3_nt: TGTGCCAGCAGCCTGGCGCCGAGTAATACAGATACGCAGTATTTT; cdr3_aa: CASSLAPSNTDTQYF; j_call: TRBJ2-3; cdr3_length: 15; v_call: TRBV13; clone_size: NA; d_call: NA
cdr3_nt: TGTGCCAGCAGCCTACCGGGATTGGGGACCAATGAGCAGTTCTTC; cdr3_aa: CASSLPGLGTNEQFF; j_call: TRBJ2-1; cdr3_length: 15; v_call: TRBV14; clone_size: NA; d_call: NA
cdr3_nt: TGTGCCAGCAGAGAGAAGACCCAGTACTTC; cdr3_aa: CASREKTQYF; j_call: TRBJ2-5; cdr3_length: 10; v_call: TRBV2; clone_size: NA; d_call: NA
cdr3_nt: TGTGCCAGCAGTCCCGTAAGCTCCTACGAGCAGTACTTC; cdr3_aa: CASSPVSSYEQYF; j_call: TRBJ2-7; cdr3_length: 13; v_call: TRBV28; clone_size: NA; d_call: NA
cdr3_nt: TGCAGTGCGCGGGGGAATCAGCCCCAGCATTTT; cdr3_aa: CSARGNQPQHF; j_call: TRBJ1-5; cdr3_length: 11; v_call: TRBV20-1; clone_size: NA; d_call: NA
cdr3_nt: TGTGCCAGCAGCTTAGAATCCTACGAGCAGTACTTC; cdr3_aa: CASSLESYEQYF; j_call: TRBJ2-7; cdr3_length: 12; v_call: TRBV7-9; clone_size: NA; d_call: NA
cdr3_nt: TGTGCCAGCAGTGACTCTGCGGGGTCGGCGGATGAGCAGTTCTTC; cdr3_aa: CASSDSAGSADEQFF; j_call: TRBJ2-1; cdr3_length: 15; v_call: TRBV6-4; clone_size: NA; d_call: NA
cdr3_nt: TGTGCCAGCAGTGAGGAGGGGGGAAGCAATCAGCCCCAGCATTTT; cdr3_aa: CASSEEGGSNQPQHF; j_call: TRBJ1-5; cdr3_length: 15; v_call: TRBV6-4; clone_size: NA; d_call: NA